This T cell receptor beta chain derives from a study of blood T cell repertoires in COVID-19 (dated by TCRdb to about 2020). Background on the whole study: Samples from collaborators originated in the United States, Italy and Spain and spanned both the acute and convalescent phases of COVID-19. The material from the prospective study consisted of cDNA or gDNA derived from T cells, B-cell-depleted T cells, or PBMCs. The dataset comprised deeply sampled blood TCRbeta repertoires from subjects exposed to, actively infected with, or recovered from COVID-19. The repertoires were made available in a free public database intended to serve as a resource for research on the immune response to SARS-CoV-2. Samples came from the ongoing ImmuneRACE study (first 160 participants) plus 1,254 subjects from 6 global collaborators. The sample metadata nearly always contained a de-identified subject ID, COVID-19 status, age in years and sex. Where available, HLA class I and class II types were taken from metadata supplied by the sample provider and were not determined by assay-based typing. Broad study findings and their caveats: The amount of clinical and demographic metadata varied by source and participant and was provided uncurated.

From the cysteine through the phenylalanine, the CDR3 covers 17 amino acids. Only CDR3 DNA is held: 51 bases, read in frame from base 1. V and J are truncated by 4 bases and 7 bases respectively, leaving an intervening sequence of 23 bases. The CDR1 and CDR2 encoded by the germline V gene are SGDLS and YYNGEE. On this clone itself: It lacks a known antigen. Base qualities were left out, and no much larger clone turns up one base away.

TCRbeta CDR3 regions were amplified from genomic DNA using the immunoSEQ Assay, a bias-controlled multiplex PCR. In the authors' own workflow: The number of nucleated cells in each sample was estimated by amplification of reference gene primers within the assay. To quantify the absolute abundance of each unique TCRbeta CDR3 rearrangement, sequence reads were collapsed and filtered. Productive Simpson clonality was computed per sample as the square root of Simpson's diversity index over productive rearrangements. TCRdb holds this immuneACCESS table with in-frame rearrangements only. Some clones are missing; in checked studies, unresolved V genes explain under half, and the rest has no known cause. V, J and clone size were drawn from that table, and D and trimming were deduced from the DNA. Across this sample there are around 430,000 clones, with around 89% seen only once. Around an eighth of the sample goes to the ten largest clones.

One collaborating source in Seattle enrolled patients while the patients were actively infected and followed the patients over time throughout the course of disease. The collaborating institutions used their own protocols to collect whole blood in K2EDTA tubes. Collaborator samples were shipped for TCRbeta analysis as frozen whole blood, isolated PBMCs, or DNA extracted from either sample type. This sequence uses TRBV9 and TRBJ2-2; TRBD2 is a weak D gene call, 5 bases matching. The sequence came from a woman in her forties or fifties with COVID-19, enrolled during active disease. Sequences were obtained from peripheral blood. The DNA sequence is given as TGTGCCAGCAGCCCTCGTAGGACTGATCCCCTGGTCGGGGAGCTGTTTTTT. Its protein reads: CASSPRRTDPLVGELFF.